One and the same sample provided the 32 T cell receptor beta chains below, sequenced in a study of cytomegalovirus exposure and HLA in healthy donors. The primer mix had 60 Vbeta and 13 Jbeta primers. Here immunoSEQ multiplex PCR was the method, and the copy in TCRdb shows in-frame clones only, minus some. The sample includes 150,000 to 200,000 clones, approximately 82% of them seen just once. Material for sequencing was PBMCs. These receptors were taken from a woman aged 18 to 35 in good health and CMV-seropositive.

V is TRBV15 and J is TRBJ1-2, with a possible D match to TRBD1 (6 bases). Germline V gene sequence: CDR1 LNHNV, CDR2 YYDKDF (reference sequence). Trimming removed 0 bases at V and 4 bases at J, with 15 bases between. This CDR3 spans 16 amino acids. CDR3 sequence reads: CATSRDTGSYVYGYTF. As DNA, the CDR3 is TGTGCCACCAGCAGAGATACAGGGAGTTATGTCTATGGCTACACCTTC.

The chain's CDR3 is CASSFTGAHQPQHF. The CDR3, as DNA: TGTGCCAGCAGCTTCACAGGGGCGCATCAGCCCCAGCATTTT. The rearrangement links TRBV7-9 to TRBJ1-5; TRBD1 matches 7 bases. Germline V CDR1 and CDR2: SEHNR, FQNEAQ (reference sequence). V shed 3 bases, J shed 5 bases, and the junction held 4 bases outside the gene matches. This CDR3 region has 14 residues.

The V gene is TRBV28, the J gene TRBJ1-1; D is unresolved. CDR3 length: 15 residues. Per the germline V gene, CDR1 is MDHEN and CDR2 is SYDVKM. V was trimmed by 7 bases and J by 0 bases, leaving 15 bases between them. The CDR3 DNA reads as TGTGCCAGCATCCCGTTTGGGAGCATGAACACTGAAGCTTTCTTT. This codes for CASIPFGSMNTEAFF.

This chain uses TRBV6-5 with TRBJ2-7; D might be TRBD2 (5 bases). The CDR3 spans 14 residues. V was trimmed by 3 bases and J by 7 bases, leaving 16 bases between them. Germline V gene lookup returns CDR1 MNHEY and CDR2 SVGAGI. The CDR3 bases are TGTGCCAGCAGTTATGAAGTCGGGGAAAGGGAGCAGTACTTC. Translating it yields CASSYEVGEREQYF.

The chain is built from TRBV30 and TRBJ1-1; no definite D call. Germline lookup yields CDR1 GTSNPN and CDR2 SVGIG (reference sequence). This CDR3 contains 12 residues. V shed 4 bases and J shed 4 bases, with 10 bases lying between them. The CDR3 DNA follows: TGTGCCTGGATCGTGTTTCGCACTGAAGCTTTCTTT. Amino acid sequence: CAWIVFRTEAFF.

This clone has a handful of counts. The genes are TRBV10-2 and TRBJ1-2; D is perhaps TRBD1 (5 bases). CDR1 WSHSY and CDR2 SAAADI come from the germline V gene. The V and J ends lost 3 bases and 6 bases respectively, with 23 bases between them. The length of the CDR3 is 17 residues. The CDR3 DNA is TGCGCCAGCAGTGACAGGTCTAGGGACTTCAAAGGGGATGGCTACACCTTC. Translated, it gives CASSDRSRDFKGDGYTF.

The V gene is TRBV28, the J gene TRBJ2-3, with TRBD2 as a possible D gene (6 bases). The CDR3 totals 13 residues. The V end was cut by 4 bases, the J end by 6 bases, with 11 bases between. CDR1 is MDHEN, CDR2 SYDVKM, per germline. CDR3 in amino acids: CASSWREVDTQYF. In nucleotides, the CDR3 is TGTGCCAGCAGTTGGAGGGAGGTGGATACGCAGTATTTT.

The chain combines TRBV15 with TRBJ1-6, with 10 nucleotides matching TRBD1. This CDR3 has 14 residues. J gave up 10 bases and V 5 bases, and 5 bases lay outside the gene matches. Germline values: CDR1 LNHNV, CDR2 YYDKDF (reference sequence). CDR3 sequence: CATSRDRGASPLHF. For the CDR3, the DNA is TGTGCCACCAGCCGGGACAGGGGAGCCTCACCCCTCCACTTT. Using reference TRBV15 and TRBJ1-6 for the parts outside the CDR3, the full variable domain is DAMVIQNPRYQVTQFGKPVTLSCSQTLNHNVMYWYQQKSSQAPKLLFHYYDKDFNNEADTPDNFQSRRPNTSFCFLDIRSPGLGDTAMYLCATSRDRGASPLHFGNGTRLTVT.

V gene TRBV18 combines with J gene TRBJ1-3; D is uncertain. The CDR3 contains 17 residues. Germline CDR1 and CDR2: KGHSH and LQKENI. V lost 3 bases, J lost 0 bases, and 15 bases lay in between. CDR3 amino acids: CASSPRRGGNSGNTIYF. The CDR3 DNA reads TGTGCCAGCTCACCGAGAAGAGGTGGAAACTCTGGAAACACCATATATTTT.

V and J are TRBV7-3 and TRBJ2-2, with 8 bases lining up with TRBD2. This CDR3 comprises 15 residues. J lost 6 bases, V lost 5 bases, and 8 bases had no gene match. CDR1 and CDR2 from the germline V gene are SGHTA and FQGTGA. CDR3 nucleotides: TGTGCCAGCAGCCCCATCGGGGGGGAATCCGGGGAGCTGTTTTTT. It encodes CASSPIGGESGELFF.

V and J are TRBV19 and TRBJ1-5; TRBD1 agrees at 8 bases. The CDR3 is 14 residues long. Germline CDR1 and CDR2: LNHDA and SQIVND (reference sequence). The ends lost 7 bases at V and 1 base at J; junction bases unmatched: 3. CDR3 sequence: CASNPGGSNQPQHF. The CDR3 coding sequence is TGTGCCAGTAATCCAGGGGGCAGCAATCAGCCCCAGCATTTT.

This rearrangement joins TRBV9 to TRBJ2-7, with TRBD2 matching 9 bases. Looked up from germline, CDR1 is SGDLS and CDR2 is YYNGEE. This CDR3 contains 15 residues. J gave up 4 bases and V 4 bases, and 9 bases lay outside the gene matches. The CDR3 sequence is CASSPSGTSLYEQYF. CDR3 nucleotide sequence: TGTGCCAGCAGCCCATCAGGGACTAGCCTGTACGAGCAGTACTTC.

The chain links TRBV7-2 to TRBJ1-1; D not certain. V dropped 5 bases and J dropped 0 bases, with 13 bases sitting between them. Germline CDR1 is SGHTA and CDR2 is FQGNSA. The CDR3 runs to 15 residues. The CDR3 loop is CASSPLQRLNTEAFF. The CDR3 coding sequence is TGTGCCAGCAGCCCGCTACAGAGATTGAACACTGAAGCTTTCTTT.

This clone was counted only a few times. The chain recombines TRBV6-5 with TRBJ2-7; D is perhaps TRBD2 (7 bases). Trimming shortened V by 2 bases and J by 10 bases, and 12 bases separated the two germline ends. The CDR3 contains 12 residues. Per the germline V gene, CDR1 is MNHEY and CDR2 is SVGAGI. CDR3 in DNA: TGTGCCAGCAGTTACGGGGGGGGGCGACAGTACTTC. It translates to CASSYGGGRQYF.

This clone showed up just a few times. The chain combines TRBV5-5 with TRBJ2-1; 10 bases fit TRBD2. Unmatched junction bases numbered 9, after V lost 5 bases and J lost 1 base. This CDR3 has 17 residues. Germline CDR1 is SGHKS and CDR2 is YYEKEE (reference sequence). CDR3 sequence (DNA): TGTGCCAGCAGAACTAGCGGGACCGGCAGGTCCTACAATGAGCAGTTCTTC. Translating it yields CASRTSGTGRSYNEQFF.

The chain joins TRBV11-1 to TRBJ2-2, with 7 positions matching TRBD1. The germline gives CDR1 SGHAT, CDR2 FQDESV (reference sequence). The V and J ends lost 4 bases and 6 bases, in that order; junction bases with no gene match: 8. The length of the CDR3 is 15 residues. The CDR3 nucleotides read TGTGCCAGCAGCTCCCAAACAGGGGATTCCGGGGAGCTGTTTTTT. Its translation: CASSSQTGDSGELFF.

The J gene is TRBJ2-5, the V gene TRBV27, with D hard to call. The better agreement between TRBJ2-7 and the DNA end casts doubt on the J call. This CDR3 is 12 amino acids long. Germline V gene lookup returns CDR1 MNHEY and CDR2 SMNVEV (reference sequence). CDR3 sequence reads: CASSSNSYEQYF. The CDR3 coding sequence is TGTGCCAGCAGTTCGAACTCCTACGAGCAGTACTTC.

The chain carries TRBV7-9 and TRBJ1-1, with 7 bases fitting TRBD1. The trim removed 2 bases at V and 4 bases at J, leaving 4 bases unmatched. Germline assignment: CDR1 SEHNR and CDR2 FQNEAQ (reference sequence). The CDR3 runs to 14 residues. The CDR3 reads CASSLKGASTEAFF. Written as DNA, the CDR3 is TGTGCCAGCAGCTTAAAGGGGGCTAGCACTGAAGCTTTCTTT.

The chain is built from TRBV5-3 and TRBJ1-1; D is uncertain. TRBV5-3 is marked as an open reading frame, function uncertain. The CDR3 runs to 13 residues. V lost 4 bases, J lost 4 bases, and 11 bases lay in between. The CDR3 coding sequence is TGTGCCAGAAGCCACCCCACTCCCACTGAAGCTTTCTTT. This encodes CARSHPTPTEAFF.

CDR3 nucleotide sequence: TGTGCCAGCAGCCCATCTAGCTCCTACAATGAGCAGTTCTTC. Its translation is CASSPSSSYNEQFF. The rearrangement links TRBV7-9 to TRBJ2-1, with D uncertain. Germline CDR1 and CDR2: SEHNR and FQNEAQ (reference sequence). Trimming left V 5 bases short and J 0 bases short, with 8 bases between. This CDR3 has 14 amino acids.

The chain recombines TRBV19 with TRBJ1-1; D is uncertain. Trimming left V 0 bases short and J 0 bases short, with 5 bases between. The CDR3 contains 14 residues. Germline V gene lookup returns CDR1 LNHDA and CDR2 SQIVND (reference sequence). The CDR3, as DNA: TGTGCCAGTAGTATAGATCCCATGAACACTGAAGCTTTCTTT. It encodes CASSIDPMNTEAFF.

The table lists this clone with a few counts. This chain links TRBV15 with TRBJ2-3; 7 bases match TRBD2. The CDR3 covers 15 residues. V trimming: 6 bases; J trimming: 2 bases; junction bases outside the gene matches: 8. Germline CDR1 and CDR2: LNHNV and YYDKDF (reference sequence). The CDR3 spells CATRYGGGVTDTQYF. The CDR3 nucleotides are TGTGCCACCAGGTATGGGGGGGGTGTCACAGATACGCAGTATTTT.

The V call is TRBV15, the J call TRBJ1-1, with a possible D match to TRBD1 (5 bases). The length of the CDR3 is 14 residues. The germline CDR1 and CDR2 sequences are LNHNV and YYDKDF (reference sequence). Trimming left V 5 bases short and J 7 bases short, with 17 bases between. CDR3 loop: CATSRNPTGGEAFF. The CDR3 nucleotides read TGTGCCACCAGCCGAAACCCGACCGGGGGTGAAGCTTTCTTT.

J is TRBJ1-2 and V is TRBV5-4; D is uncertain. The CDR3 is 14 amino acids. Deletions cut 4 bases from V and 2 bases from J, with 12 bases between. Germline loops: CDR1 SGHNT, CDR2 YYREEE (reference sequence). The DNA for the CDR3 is TGTGCCAGCAGCCTACCTAGCCGGAACTATGGCTACACCTTC. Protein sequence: CASSLPSRNYGYTF.

CDR3 in DNA: TGTGCCAGCAGCCCTCTAGGCTCCTCTGGGGCCAACGTCCTGACTTTC. Residues: CASSPLGSSGANVLTF. V usage is TRBV9 and J usage is TRBJ2-6, with D hard to call. Deletions cut 4 bases from V and 0 bases from J, with 11 bases between. Per germline, CDR1 SGDLS and CDR2 YYNGEE. The CDR3 is made up of 16 amino acids.

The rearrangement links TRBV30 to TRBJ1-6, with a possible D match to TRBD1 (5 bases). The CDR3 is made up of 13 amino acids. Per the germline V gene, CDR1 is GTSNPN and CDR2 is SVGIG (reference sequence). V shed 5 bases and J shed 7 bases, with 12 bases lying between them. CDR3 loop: CAWDQGSNSPLHF. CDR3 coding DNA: TGTGCCTGGGATCAGGGTTCAAATTCACCCCTCCACTTT.

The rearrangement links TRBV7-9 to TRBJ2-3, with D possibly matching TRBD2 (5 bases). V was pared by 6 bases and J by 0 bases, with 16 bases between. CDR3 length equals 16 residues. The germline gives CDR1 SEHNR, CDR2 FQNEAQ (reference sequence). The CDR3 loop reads CASSSRLHLSTDTQYF. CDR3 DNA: TGTGCCAGCAGTTCGAGACTACATCTGAGCACAGATACGCAGTATTTT.

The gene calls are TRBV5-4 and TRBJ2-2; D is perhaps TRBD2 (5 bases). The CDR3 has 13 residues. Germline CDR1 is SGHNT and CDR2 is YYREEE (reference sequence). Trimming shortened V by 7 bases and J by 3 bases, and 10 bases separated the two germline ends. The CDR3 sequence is CASRFGDTGELFF. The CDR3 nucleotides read TGTGCCAGCCGATTCGGGGACACCGGGGAGCTGTTTTTT.

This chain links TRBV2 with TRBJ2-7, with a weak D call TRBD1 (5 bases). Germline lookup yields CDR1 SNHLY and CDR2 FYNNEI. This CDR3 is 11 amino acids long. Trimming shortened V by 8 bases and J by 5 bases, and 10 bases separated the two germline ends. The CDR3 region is CASWTRDEQYF. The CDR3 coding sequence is TGTGCCAGCTGGACAAGGGACGAGCAGTACTTC. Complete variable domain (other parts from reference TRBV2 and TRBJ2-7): EPEVTQTPSHQVTQMGQEVILRCVPISNHLYFYWYRQILGQKVEFLVSFYNNEISEKSEIFDDQFSVERPDGSNFTLKIRSTKLEDSAMYFCASWTRDEQYFGPGTRLTVT.

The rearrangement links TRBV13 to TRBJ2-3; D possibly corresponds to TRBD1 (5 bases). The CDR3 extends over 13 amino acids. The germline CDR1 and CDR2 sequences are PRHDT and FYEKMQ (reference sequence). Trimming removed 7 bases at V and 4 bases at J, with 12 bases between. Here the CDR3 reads CASNPVGADTQYF. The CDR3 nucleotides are TGTGCCAGCAACCCCGTAGGGGCAGATACGCAGTATTTT.

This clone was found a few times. The CDR3 sequence: CASSRSINQPQHF. The CDR3, as DNA: TGTGCCAGCAGCCGAAGCATCAATCAGCCCCAGCATTTT. V and J are TRBV14 and TRBJ1-5; D gene unclear. The V gene lost 4 bases and the J gene lost 3 bases, with 7 bases spanning the gap. The CDR3 has 13 amino acids. Germline lookup yields CDR1 SGHDN and CDR2 FVKESK.

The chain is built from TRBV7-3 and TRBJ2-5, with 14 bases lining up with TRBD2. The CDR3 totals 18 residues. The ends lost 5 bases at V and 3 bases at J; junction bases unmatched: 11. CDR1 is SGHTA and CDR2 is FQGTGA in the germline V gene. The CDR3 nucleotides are TGTGCCAGCAGCGAAACACCCGGGACTAGCGGGGGAAAAGAGACCCAGTACTTC. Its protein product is CASSETPGTSGGKETQYF.